Listed below are T cell receptor beta chains from one sample, sequenced in a study of T-cell memory formation after mild COVID-19. TCRdb processed the 5' RACE reads anew with MiXCR; each CDR3 protein has one entry. The sample includes under 550,000 distinct CDR3 sequences, more than 15% of them seen just once. The material sequenced was PBMCs or a T cell subset sorted from them (not recorded which). All receptors come from a young man who had mild COVID-19 (a few samples of this study predate the infection). Cell type and time point are not known. The CDR3 runs from the conserved cysteine through the conserved F or W. The D gene is left open where the match is weak. Rows may omit the clone size; those that give it use once, few, many or a size class.

cdr3_aa: CASSQTDRLDF
cdr3_nt: TGTGCCAGCAGCCAGACAGACCGTCTCGATTTT
d_call: .
v_call: TRBV3-1
j_call: TRBJ1-3
cdr3_length: 11
clone_size: few

cdr3_aa: CASSPDRAGGYTF
cdr3_nt: TGTGCCAGCAGCCCCGACAGGGCCGGTGGCTACACCTTC
d_call: TRBD1
v_call: TRBV7-2
j_call: TRBJ1-2
cdr3_length: 13
clone_size: few

cdr3_aa: CATRAQGDQPQHF
cdr3_nt: TGTGCCACCCGGGCGCAGGGGGATCAGCCCCAGCATTTT
d_call: TRBD1
v_call: TRBV2
j_call: TRBJ1-5
cdr3_length: 13
clone_size: .

cdr3_aa: CASRQMGNTGELFF
cdr3_nt: TGTGCCAGCAGACAAATGGGGAACACCGGGGAGCTGTTTTTT
d_call: .
v_call: TRBV2
j_call: TRBJ2-2
cdr3_length: 14
clone_size: once

cdr3_aa: CASSLSGSTIYF
cdr3_nt: TGTGCCAGCAGTTTATCGGGTAGCACCATATATTTT
d_call: .
v_call: TRBV28
j_call: TRBJ1-3
cdr3_length: 12
clone_size: few

cdr3_aa: CATSDGGEAFF
cdr3_nt: TGTGCCACCAGTGATGGCGGTGAAGCTTTCTTT
d_call: .
v_call: TRBV24-1
j_call: TRBJ1-1
cdr3_length: 11
clone_size: few

cdr3_aa: CASSRQVLRETQYF
cdr3_nt: TGTGCCAGCAGTAGACAGGTCTTACGAGAGACCCAGTACTTC
d_call: .
v_call: TRBV28
j_call: TRBJ2-5
cdr3_length: 14
clone_size: few

cdr3_aa: CASTSTSGGAEQFF
cdr3_nt: TGCGCCAGCACTTCGACTAGCGGGGGGGCTGAGCAGTTCTTC
d_call: TRBD2
v_call: TRBV5-1
j_call: TRBJ2-1
cdr3_length: 14
clone_size: many

cdr3_aa: CASSRDRVGGELFF
cdr3_nt: TGTGCCAGCAGCCGGGACCGGGTCGGCGGGGAGCTGTTTTTT
d_call: .
v_call: TRBV7-2
j_call: TRBJ2-2
cdr3_length: 14
clone_size: few

cdr3_aa: CASSVGGGRNEQFF
cdr3_nt: TGTGCCAGCAGCGTAGGCGGGGGGCGCAATGAGCAGTTCTTC
d_call: TRBD2
v_call: TRBV9
j_call: TRBJ2-1
cdr3_length: 14
clone_size: .

cdr3_aa: CASSDTSITDTQYF
cdr3_nt: TGTGCCAGCAGTGACACCTCAATCACAGATACGCAGTATTTT
d_call: .
v_call: TRBV6-4
j_call: TRBJ2-3
cdr3_length: 14
clone_size: few

cdr3_aa: CASSPPGRTQETQYF
cdr3_nt: TGCGCCAGCAGCCCCCCGGGACGGACGCAAGAGACCCAGTACTTC
d_call: .
v_call: TRBV4-1
j_call: TRBJ2-5
cdr3_length: 15
clone_size: once

cdr3_aa: CASSLGVRANTEAFF
cdr3_nt: TGCGCCAGCAGCTTGGGAGTGAGGGCGAACACTGAAGCTTTCTTT
d_call: .
v_call: TRBV5-1
j_call: TRBJ1-1
cdr3_length: 15
clone_size: .

cdr3_aa: CASRTVHEQYF
cdr3_nt: TGCGCCAGCCGCACGGTTCACGAGCAGTACTTC
d_call: .
v_call: TRBV5-1
j_call: TRBJ2-7
cdr3_length: 11
clone_size: .

cdr3_aa: CSVYPRDRAATEAFF
cdr3_nt: TGCAGCGTTTACCCGAGAGACAGGGCAGCAACTGAAGCTTTCTTT
d_call: TRBD1
v_call: TRBV29-1
j_call: TRBJ1-1
cdr3_length: 15
clone_size: few

cdr3_aa: CASSLIAGYFYNEQFF
cdr3_nt: TGTGCCAGCAGCTTAATCGCGGGGTACTTCTACAATGAGCAGTTCTTC
d_call: .
v_call: TRBV7-6
j_call: TRBJ2-1
cdr3_length: 16
clone_size: .

cdr3_aa: CASSLESSGANVLTF
cdr3_nt: TGCGCCAGCAGCTTGGAGAGCTCTGGGGCCAACGTCCTGACTTTC
d_call: .
v_call: TRBV5-1
j_call: TRBJ2-6
cdr3_length: 15
clone_size: few

cdr3_aa: CASSPRQGPHHYGYTF
cdr3_nt: TGTGCCAGCAGTCCGCGACAGGGGCCCCACCACTATGGCTACACCTTC
d_call: TRBD1
v_call: TRBV27
j_call: TRBJ1-2
cdr3_length: 16
clone_size: few

cdr3_aa: CASSFRGYVADTQYF
cdr3_nt: TGTGCCAGCAGTTTCCGGGGGTACGTGGCAGATACGCAGTATTTT
d_call: .
v_call: TRBV12-3/TRBV12-4
j_call: TRBJ2-3
cdr3_length: 15
clone_size: .

cdr3_aa: CASSHSRGMDTGELFF
cdr3_nt: TGCGCCAGCAGCCACTCCAGGGGGATGGACACCGGGGAGCTGTTTTTT
d_call: TRBD1
v_call: TRBV4-3
j_call: TRBJ2-2
cdr3_length: 16
clone_size: few

cdr3_aa: CASSLGLAEAFF
cdr3_nt: TGTGCCAGCAGCTTGGGTTTGGCTGAAGCTTTCTTT
d_call: .
v_call: TRBV5-6
j_call: TRBJ1-1
cdr3_length: 12
clone_size: .

cdr3_aa: CAIRSDRGEVYGYTF
cdr3_nt: TGTGCCATCAGGTCGGACAGGGGCGAAGTCTATGGCTACACCTTC
d_call: TRBD1
v_call: TRBV10-3
j_call: TRBJ1-2
cdr3_length: 15
clone_size: few